The 10 T cell receptor beta chains given below trace back to one sample, sequenced in a study of OX40 agonist ivuxolimab in advanced cancers. Profiling relied on immunoSEQ multiplex PCR, and the TCRdb table lists in-frame clones only, not all of them. In the table there are about 54,000 clones, 84% of which are singletons. The sequencing here drew on CD4+ or CD8+ T cells sorted from blood, taken in a trial of the OX40 agonist ivuxolimab. All receptors derive from an adult with an advanced solid tumor such as melanoma, head and neck, liver or kidney cancer.

The CDR3 is CASSLAPGSGANVLTF. The CDR3, as DNA: TGTGCCAGCAGCTTGGCGCCGGGCTCTGGGGCCAACGTCCTGACTTTC. The chain has TRBV5-5 and TRBJ2-6, with no clear D. CDR3 length equals 16 residues. Per the germline V gene, CDR1 is SGHKS and CDR2 is YYEKEE (reference sequence). Trimming cost V 0 bases and J 0 bases, with 7 bases left between them.

This clone was counted a single time. The chain recombines TRBV30 with TRBJ1-3; weak D call: TRBD1 (6 bases). Trimming removed 2 bases at V and 0 bases at J, with 8 bases between. Germline loops: CDR1 GTSNPN, CDR2 SVGIG (reference sequence). The CDR3 totals 14 residues. This CDR3 is CAWSRGSSGNTIYF. CDR3 DNA sequence: TGTGCCTGGAGTAGGGGGAGCTCTGGAAACACCATATATTTT.

This clone came up a few times. The chain's CDR3 is CASSLAGAGELFF. The CDR3, as DNA: TGCGCCAGCAGCCTGGCAGGGGCCGGGGAGCTGTTTTTT. The chain joins TRBV4-1 to TRBJ2-2, with a weak D call TRBD1 (6 bases). Germline values: CDR1 MGHRA, CDR2 YSYEKL. The V end lost 4 bases, the J end lost 6 bases, and 9 bases lay between the germline ends. CDR3 size: 13 residues.

The V call is TRBV7-3, the J call TRBJ2-2; D not resolved. The CDR3 loop spans 13 amino acids. Trimming shortened V by 2 bases and J by 6 bases, and 7 bases separated the two germline ends. Germline V gives CDR1 SGHTA, CDR2 FQGTGA. The CDR3 DNA sequence: TGTGCCAGCAGCTTAGCTGGGCCCGGGGAGCTGTTTTTT. This translates into CASSLAGPGELFF.

The V gene is TRBV11-3, the J gene TRBJ2-2; 11 nucleotides line up with TRBD1. The CDR3 spans 16 residues. Germline V gives CDR1 SGHNT, CDR2 YENEEA. J gave up 0 bases and V 5 bases, and 2 bases lay outside the gene matches. In DNA, the CDR3 is TGTGCCAGCAGCAAGGGACAGGGGGCGAACACCGGGGAGCTGTTTTTT. Translating it yields CASSKGQGANTGELFF.

Concerning this clone itself: One end of the junction does not line up with germline, which may come from a read error. The V and J genes are TRBV11-1 and TRBJ1-2; no clear D gene. Germline values: CDR1 SGHAT, CDR2 FQDESV (reference sequence). This CDR3 has 13 residues. For the CDR3, the DNA is TGTGCCAGCAGCTTCTCCCCCGATGGAGAACCTTTCTTC. Its protein is CASSFSPDGEPFF. Combining the CDR3 with reference TRBV11-1 and TRBJ1-2 gives the whole variable domain EAEVAQSPRYKITEKSQAVAFWCDPISGHATLYWYRQILGQGPELLVQFQDESVVDDSQLPKDRFSAERLKGVDSTLKIQPAELGDSAMYLCASSFSPDGEPFFGSGTRLTVV.

V gene TRBV7-8 combines with J gene TRBJ1-5, with 10 positions matching TRBD1. J lost 0 bases, V lost 3 bases, and 2 bases had no gene match. Looked up from germline, CDR1 is SGHVS and CDR2 is FQNEAQ. CDR3 length: 16 amino acids. The CDR3 nucleotides are TGTGCCAGCAGCTTGGACAGGGGGAATAGCAATCAGCCCCAGCATTTT. This translates into CASSLDRGNSNQPQHF.

The chain uses TRBV5-4 and TRBJ1-5; 7 bases agree with TRBD1. With 1 base clipped from V and 2 bases from J, the junction kept 6 bases outside the gene matches. This CDR3 has 16 amino acids. CDR1 is SGHNT, CDR2 YYREEE, per germline (reference sequence). The chain's CDR3 is CASSLNRGVGNQPQHF. The CDR3 DNA reads TGTGCCAGCAGCTTGAACAGGGGAGTGGGCAATCAGCCCCAGCATTTT.

Concerning this clone: Additional DNA sequences in this sample encode the identical CDR3. The genes are TRBV11-2 and TRBJ2-3; the match to TRBD2 covers 8 bases. The CDR3 has 15 residues. From germline, CDR1 is SGHAT and CDR2 FQNNGV. V lost 5 bases, J lost 0 bases, and 4 bases stayed unmatched. The CDR3 DNA reads as TGTGCCAGCAGCCTTGCTAGCGGGAGCACAGATACGCAGTATTTT. Amino acids: CASSLASGSTDTQYF.

V usage is TRBV19 and J usage is TRBJ2-3; possibly TRBD2 for D (6 bases). CDR3 size: 13 residues. Trimming cost V 7 bases and J 4 bases, with 12 bases left between them. CDR1 LNHDA and CDR2 SQIVND come from the germline V gene (reference sequence). CDR3 loop: CASTPGTSDTQYF. DNA of the CDR3: TGTGCCAGTACCCCAGGGACTTCAGATACGCAGTATTTT. Full variable domain (rest looked up from reference TRBV19 and TRBJ2-3): DGGITQSPKYLFRKEGQNVTLSCEQNLNHDAMYWYRQDPGQGLRLIYYSQIVNDFQKGDIAEGYSVSREKKESFPLTVTSAQKNPTAFYLCASTPGTSDTQYFGPGTRLTVL.